What follows is one T cell receptor (beta chain) and its context. Its antigen is not identified. The sample comes from a study of siplizumab effects on memory and regulatory T cells. General study findings and limits: The authors did not confirm suppressive function in proliferating Tregs from siplizumab cultures. Of the alloreactive clones, only a minor fraction mapped to unstimulated subsets.

The CDR3 has 13 residues. Trimming took off 8 bases at V and 11 bases at J, with 19 bases between the two ends. From germline, CDR1 is MDHEN and CDR2 SYDVKM. TCRdb's copy holds only in-frame clones and misses some; the assay was immunoSEQ multiplex PCR. The data hold roughly 93,000 clones, with around 94% observed a single time. The gene calls are TRBV28 and TRBJ1-5; D might be TRBD1 (5 bases). The sequencing input was non-Treg CD4+ T cells sorted from blood. This TCR was sampled from a human donor in good health. CDR3 loop: CASGTPGVWTQHF. The CDR3 bases are TGTGCCAGCGGTACCCCGGGGGTTTGGACCCAGCATTTT.